The 26 T cell receptor beta chains reported below all come from one sample, sequenced in a study of glioma-infiltrating T cells. Using RNA template, CDR3s of TCR alpha and beta were amplified with iRepertoire arm-PCR. From the multiplex PCR reads, TCRdb called clonotypes with MiXCR, one entry per CDR3 protein. The repertoire holds around 350,000 distinct CDR3 sequences, with approximately 42% as singletons. Material: glioma tissue, nonneoplastic brain tissue, or PBMCs (not recorded which). The receptors derive from a human donor with low-grade glioma or glioblastoma, undergoing nonglioma brain surgery, or in good health (not recorded which).

The chain employs TRBV28 and TRBJ2-5; 10 bases agree with TRBD2. V lost 3 bases, J lost 2 bases, and 3 bases stayed unmatched. From germline, CDR1 is MDHEN and CDR2 SYDVKM. The CDR3 contains 15 residues. CDR3 in amino acids: CASSFGTSVQETQYF. The CDR3 DNA is TGTGCCAGCAGTTTCGGGACTAGCGTTCAAGAGACCCAGTACTTC.

This chain connects TRBV4-2 to TRBJ2-1; TRBD1 might be the D (6 bases). The germline V gene encodes CDR1 LGHNA and CDR2 YNFKEQ. The CDR3 extends over 15 amino acids. The ends were cut back, 4 bases at V and 8 bases at J, with 18 bases in the middle. The CDR3 region is CASSPTRQDGYEQFF. CDR3 in DNA: TGTGCCAGCAGCCCAACCCGACAGGACGGTTATGAGCAGTTCTTC.

Points on this clonotype: A much larger clone differs from this one at a single base, so this may be a read error. The chain recombines TRBV6-1 with TRBJ2-7; no clear D. Germline CDR1 is MNHNS and CDR2 is SASEGT. CDR3 length equals 15 residues. Trimming took 11 bases from V and 0 from J, leaving 20 bases between them. This CDR3 reads CACKGSTISSYEQYF. CDR3 coding DNA: TGTGCCTGCAAGGGAAGCACTATTAGCTCCTACGAGCAGTACTTC.

J is TRBJ2-7 and V is TRBV7-6; perhaps TRBD1 as D (5 bases). In germline, CDR1 is SGHVS, CDR2 FNYEAQ. Trimming took 2 bases from V and 4 from J, leaving 12 bases between them. This CDR3 contains 14 residues. CDR3 region: CASSLFGAGYEQYF. The DNA for the CDR3 is TGTGCCAGCAGCTTATTTGGGGCAGGGTACGAGCAGTACTTC.

The chain couples TRBV18 to TRBJ2-5; possible D gene TRBD1, 5 bases. The CDR3 is 14 amino acids. Germline CDR1 reads KGHSH; CDR2 reads LQKENI. The V and J ends lost 3 bases and 3 bases respectively, with 11 bases between them. Here the CDR3 reads CASSPDSHEETQYF. The CDR3, as DNA: TGTGCCAGCTCACCCGACAGCCATGAAGAGACCCAGTACTTC.

As for this clonotype: Germline is not matched at one junction end, which may reflect a read error. The chain is built from TRBV6-1 and TRBJ1-4; the D is unclear. The germline gives CDR1 MNHNS, CDR2 SASEGT. CDR3 length: 11 amino acids. CDR3 DNA: TGTGCCAGCACGACCGATGAAAAACCGTTTTTT. It encodes CASTTDEKPFF.

This clonotype has ten or more counts. The chain combines TRBV7-2 with TRBJ1-5; the D is unclear. Germline V gives CDR1 SGHTA, CDR2 FQGNSA. This CDR3 contains 15 residues. Trimming removed 0 bases at V and 0 bases at J, with 6 bases between. The CDR3 spells CASSLASHSNQPQHF. Written as DNA, the CDR3 is TGTGCCAGCAGCTTAGCAAGTCATAGCAATCAGCCCCAGCATTTT.

The chain recombines TRBV2 with TRBJ2-1; D unclear. V lost 8 bases and J 3 bases, leaving 11 bases between the germline ends. Germline CDR1 reads SNHLY; CDR2 reads FYNNEI. This CDR3 comprises 13 residues. The CDR3: CASSETDYNEQFF. In DNA, the CDR3 is TGTGCCAGCTCCGAGACGGACTACAATGAGCAGTTCTTC.

This clonotype has a handful of counts. This chain connects TRBV20-1 to TRBJ1-6, with no clear D. Deletions cut 6 bases from V and 13 bases from J, with 13 bases between. Germline lookup yields CDR1 DFQATT and CDR2 SNEGSKA (reference sequence). This CDR3 has 11 amino acids. CDR3 DNA: TGCAGTGCCGGGCCGTGGTATCCCCTCCACTTT. It translates to CSAGPWYPLHF.

A word on this clonotype: A much larger clone differs from this one at a single base, so this may be a read error. This chain connects TRBV30 to TRBJ2-5; 8 nucleotides match TRBD1. Germline V gene lookup returns CDR1 GTSNPN and CDR2 SVGIG (reference sequence). CDR3 length: 13 residues. The CDR3 sequence: CAWSITGGETEYF. The CDR3 DNA reads as TGTGCCTGGAGTATCACAGGGGGTGAGACCGAGTACTTC. Together with reference TRBV30 and TRBJ2-5, the CDR3 gives the full variable domain: SQTIHQWPATLVQPVGSPLSLECTVEGTSNPNLYWYRQAAGRGLQLLFYSVGIGQISSEVPQNLSASRPQDRQFILSSKKLLLSDSGFYLCAWSITGGETEYFGPGTRLLVL.

This clonotype appeared many times. J is TRBJ1-2 and V is TRBV27, with D uncertain. The V end lost 0 bases, the J end lost 3 bases, and 14 bases lay between the germline ends. The CDR3 is 16 residues long. Germline CDR1 reads MNHEY; CDR2 reads SMNVEV (reference sequence). CDR3: CASSLSLEGLDYGYTF. The CDR3 DNA sequence: TGTGCCAGCAGTTTATCTTTGGAGGGTTTGGACTATGGCTACACCTTC.

The chain links TRBV6-1 to TRBJ1-5; D may be TRBD2 (6 bases). The J call may be mistaken, given a closer DNA end match to TRBJ2-3. In germline, CDR1 is MNHNS, CDR2 SASEGT. The CDR3 has 15 residues. CDR3 sequence reads: CASGPTTGTPLSQYF. CDR3 DNA sequence: TGTGCCAGCGGTCCGACTACCGGGACTCCATTGTCCCAGTATTTT.

Concerning this clonotype itself: Just one base apart from a much larger clone, this may be a read error. This chain uses TRBV6-2 or TRBV6-3 with TRBJ2-7, with 8 bases fitting TRBD2. The CDR3 is 15 amino acids. Germline V CDR1 and CDR2: MNHEY, SVGEGT. CDR3 DNA sequence: TGTGCCGGCAGTTACAGTAGAGCGGGAGCGGGCGAGCAGTACTTC. It encodes CAGSYSRAGAGEQYF.

J is TRBJ2-1 and V is TRBV24-1; D unresolved. Germline V gene sequence: CDR1 KGHDR, CDR2 SFDVKD. The germline V and J ends were trimmed by 4 bases and 2 bases, with 5 bases remaining between them. The CDR3 length is 13 residues. CDR3 sequence: CATSEPTYNEQFF. CDR3 nucleotides: TGTGCCACCAGTGAGCCTACCTACAATGAGCAGTTCTTC.

A few counts support this clonotype. The rearrangement joins TRBV6-1 to TRBJ1-4, with D perhaps TRBD1 (6 bases). Looked up from germline, CDR1 is MNHNS and CDR2 is SASEGT. Trimming removed 10 bases at V and 6 bases at J, with 15 bases between. This CDR3 region has 13 residues. For the CDR3, the DNA is TGTGCCATCGAGACAGGTACCGATGAAAAACTGTTTTTT. Amino acids: CAIETGTDEKLFF.

This clonotype was found many times. V gene TRBV20-1 combines with J gene TRBJ2-7, with TRBD1 as a possible D gene (5 bases). V lost 3 bases to trimming and J lost 7 bases, with 13 bases between them. Per the germline V gene, CDR1 is DFQATT and CDR2 is SNEGSKA (reference sequence). The CDR3 has 12 amino acids. CDR3 loop: CSASDSPREQYF. The CDR3 coding sequence is TGCAGTGCTAGCGACAGCCCAAGGGAGCAGTACTTC.

The chain combines TRBV20-1 with TRBJ2-3, with TRBD1 matching 7 bases. The J call is uncertain, as TRBJ1-4 better fits the DNA end. The germline V gene has CDR1 DFQATT and CDR2 SNEGSKA (reference sequence). This CDR3 is 14 amino acids long. CDR3 coding DNA: TGCAGTGCTACCCCGGAGGGGGCCGGTGAAAAACTGTTTTTT. It codes for CSATPEGAGEKLFF.

The V gene is TRBV27, the J gene TRBJ1-6, with unresolved D. Germline CDR1 and CDR2: MNHEY and SMNVEV (reference sequence). The CDR3 spans 13 residues. The V and J ends lost 6 bases and 14 bases respectively, with 17 bases between them. CDR3 residues: CASSLGGVTTLHF. The CDR3 DNA reads TGTGCCAGCAGCTTGGGCGGAGTAACAACCCTCCACTTT.

This clonotype occurred a few times. One end of the junction does not line up with germline, which may come from a read error. The V gene is TRBV28, the J gene TRBJ1-1; D unclear. Germline V gives CDR1 MDHEN, CDR2 SYDVKM. The CDR3 contains 13 residues. CDR3 amino acids: CAISAPGNTEAFF. The CDR3, as DNA: TGTGCCATCAGTGCGCCAGGGAACACTGAAGCTTTCTTT.

This chain links TRBV7-9 with TRBJ1-5; D is possibly TRBD1 (5 bases). V shed 5 bases and J shed 5 bases, with 16 bases lying between them. Germline values: CDR1 SEHNR, CDR2 FQNEAQ (reference sequence). CDR3 length: 15 amino acids. The CDR3 loop reads CASSPFGDVDQPQHF. The CDR3 nucleotides read TGTGCCAGCAGCCCCTTTGGGGACGTTGATCAGCCCCAGCATTTT.

This chain connects TRBV4-1 to TRBJ2-1, with D possibly being TRBD1 or TRBD2 (6 bases each). Germline CDR1 and CDR2: MGHRA and YSYEKL. CDR3 length: 13 residues. V lost 5 bases and J 8 bases, leaving 13 bases between the germline ends. The CDR3 DNA follows: TGCGCCAGCAGCTTACAAAGGGGGGATGAGCAGTTCTTC. Translated, it gives CASSLQRGDEQFF.

As to this clonotype: A clone one base away is much larger, so this may be a read error. V gene TRBV6-6 combines with J gene TRBJ2-1; D remains unclear. The V gene's germline CDR1 is MNHNY and CDR2 SVGAGI (reference sequence). CDR3 length: 12 residues. V lost 7 bases, J lost 9 bases, and 13 bases lay in between. CDR3 nucleotides: TGTGCCAGCACCGAGGCTGTGCGTGAGCAGTTCTTC. Protein: CASTEAVREQFF.

In nucleotides, the CDR3 is TGTGCCAGCAGTAGCCCGGCCCCCGCTCAAGCTTTCTTT. Translated: CASSSPAPAQAFF. The V call is TRBV6-2 or TRBV6-3, the J call TRBJ1-1; D call uncertain. V was clipped by 5 bases and J by 9 bases, with 16 bases between them. Germline V lookup: CDR1 MNHEY, CDR2 SVGEGT. CDR3 size: 13 residues.

The chain has TRBV2 and TRBJ2-1; 8 nucleotides line up with TRBD1. Germline values: CDR1 SNHLY, CDR2 FYNNEI. Unmatched junction bases numbered 7, after V lost 6 bases and J lost 3 bases. The CDR3 consists of 15 residues. CDR3 DNA: TGTGCCAGCAGGACCGGGACAGGCATCTACAATGAGCAGTTCTTC. Translating gives CASRTGTGIYNEQFF.

The CDR3 sequence is CASSKELAKNIQYF. CDR3 in DNA: TGTGCCAGCAGCAAAGAACTAGCCAAAAACATTCAGTACTTC. V and J are TRBV7-2 and TRBJ2-4, with no clear D. The CDR3 covers 14 residues. The V gene's germline CDR1 is SGHTA and CDR2 FQGNSA. Trimming removed 5 bases from V and 0 bases from J, with 8 bases in between.

To note about this clonotype: A single base separates this from a much larger clone, so it may be a read error. The V call is TRBV6-5, the J call TRBJ2-1; D uncertain. Germline CDR1 reads MNHEY; CDR2 reads SVGAGI. This CDR3 spans 15 amino acids. The CDR3 is CPSSITGLTYNEQFF. The CDR3 DNA follows: TGTCCCAGCAGTATCACCGGGCTCACCTACAATGAGCAGTTCTTC.